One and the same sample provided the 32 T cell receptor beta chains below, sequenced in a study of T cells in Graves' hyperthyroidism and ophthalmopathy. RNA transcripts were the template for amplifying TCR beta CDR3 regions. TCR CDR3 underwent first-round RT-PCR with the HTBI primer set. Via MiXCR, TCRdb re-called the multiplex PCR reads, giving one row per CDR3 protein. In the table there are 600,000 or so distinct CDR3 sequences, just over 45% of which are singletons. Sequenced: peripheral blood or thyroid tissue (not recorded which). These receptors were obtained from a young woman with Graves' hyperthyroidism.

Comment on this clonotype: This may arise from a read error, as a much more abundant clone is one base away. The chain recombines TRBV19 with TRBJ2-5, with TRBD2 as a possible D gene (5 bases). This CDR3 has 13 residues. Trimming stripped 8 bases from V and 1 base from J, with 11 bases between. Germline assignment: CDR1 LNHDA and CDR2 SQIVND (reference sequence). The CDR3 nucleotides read TGTGCCAGTGAGGGTGACATCCAAGAGACCCAGTACTTC. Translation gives CASEGDIQETQYF.

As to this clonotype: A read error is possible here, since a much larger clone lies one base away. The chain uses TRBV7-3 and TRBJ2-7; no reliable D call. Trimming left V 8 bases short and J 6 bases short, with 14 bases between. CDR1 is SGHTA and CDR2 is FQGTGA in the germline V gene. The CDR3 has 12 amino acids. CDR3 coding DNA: TGTGCCAGCGCAATAGTCGGCTTCGAGCAGTACTTC. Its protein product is CASAIVGFEQYF.

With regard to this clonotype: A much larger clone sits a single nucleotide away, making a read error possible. The CDR3, as DNA: TGTGCCAGCAGACCCGACGGGACCGGGGAGCTGTTTTTT. Protein: CASRPDGTGELFF. The chain recombines TRBV7-9 with TRBJ2-2; D not certain. Germline CDR1 SEHNR, CDR2 FQNEAQ (reference sequence). The CDR3 is 13 amino acids. The V end lost 6 bases, the J end lost 5 bases, and 10 bases lay between the germline ends.

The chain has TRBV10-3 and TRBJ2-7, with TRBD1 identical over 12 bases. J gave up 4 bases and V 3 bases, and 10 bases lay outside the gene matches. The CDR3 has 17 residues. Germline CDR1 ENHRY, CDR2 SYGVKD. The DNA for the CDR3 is TGTGCCATCAGTGACTATAGCGGGACAGGGGGCTCGTACGAGCAGTACTTC. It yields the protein CAISDYSGTGGSYEQYF.

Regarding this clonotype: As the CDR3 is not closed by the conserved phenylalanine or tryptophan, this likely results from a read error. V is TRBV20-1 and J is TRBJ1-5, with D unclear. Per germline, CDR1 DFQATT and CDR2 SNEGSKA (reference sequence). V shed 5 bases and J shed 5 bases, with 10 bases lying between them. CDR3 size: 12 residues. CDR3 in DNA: TGCAGTGCTGGAGCTATCGATCAGCCCCAGCATCTT. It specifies CSAGAIDQPQHL.

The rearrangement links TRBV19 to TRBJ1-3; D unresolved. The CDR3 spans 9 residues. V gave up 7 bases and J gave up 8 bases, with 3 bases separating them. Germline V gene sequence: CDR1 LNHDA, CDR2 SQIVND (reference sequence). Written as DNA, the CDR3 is TGTGCCAGTACTGACACCATATATTTT. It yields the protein CASTDTIYF.

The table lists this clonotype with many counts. CDR3 protein: CASTDDTYEQYF. The CDR3 DNA is TGTGCCAGTACAGATGATACCTACGAGCAGTACTTC. The rearrangement joins TRBV2 to TRBJ2-7; D remains ambiguous. This CDR3 contains 12 residues. CDR1 and CDR2 (germline): SNHLY, FYNNEI. V lost 9 bases and J lost 2, with 11 bases in between.

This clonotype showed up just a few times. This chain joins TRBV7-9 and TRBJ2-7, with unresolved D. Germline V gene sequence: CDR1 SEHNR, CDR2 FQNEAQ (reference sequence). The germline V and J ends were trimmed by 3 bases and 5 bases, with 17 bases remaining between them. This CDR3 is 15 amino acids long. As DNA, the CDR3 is TGTGCCAGCAGCTTGGAAGCGACAAGTATCCACGAGCAGTACTTC. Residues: CASSLEATSIHEQYF.

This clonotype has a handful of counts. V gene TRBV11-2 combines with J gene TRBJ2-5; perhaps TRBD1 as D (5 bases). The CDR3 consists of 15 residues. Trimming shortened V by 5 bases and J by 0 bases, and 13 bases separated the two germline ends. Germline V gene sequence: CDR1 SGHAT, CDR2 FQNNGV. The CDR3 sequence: CASSHLKTDQETQYF. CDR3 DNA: TGTGCCAGCAGCCACCTAAAGACAGACCAAGAGACCCAGTACTTC.

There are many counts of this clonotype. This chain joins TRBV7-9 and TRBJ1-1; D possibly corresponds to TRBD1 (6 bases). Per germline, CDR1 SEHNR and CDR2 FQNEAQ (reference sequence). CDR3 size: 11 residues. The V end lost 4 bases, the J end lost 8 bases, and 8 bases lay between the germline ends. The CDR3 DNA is TGTGCCAGCAGCTCGACAGGAGAAGCTTTCTTT. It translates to CASSSTGEAFF.

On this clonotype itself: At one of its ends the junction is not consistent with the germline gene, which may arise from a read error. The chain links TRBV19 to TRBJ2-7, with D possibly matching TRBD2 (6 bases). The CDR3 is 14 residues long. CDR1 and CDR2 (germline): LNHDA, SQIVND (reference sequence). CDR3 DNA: TGTGCCAGTAGTATAGACGGGAGCTCCTACGGGCAGTACTTT. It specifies CASSIDGSSYGQYF. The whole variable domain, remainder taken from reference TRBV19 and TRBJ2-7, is DGGITQSPKYLFRKEGQNVTLSCEQNLNHDAMYWYRQDPGQGLRLIYYSQIVNDFQKGDIAEGYSVSREKKESFPLTVTSAQKNPTAFYLCASSIDGSSYGQYFGPGTRLTVT.

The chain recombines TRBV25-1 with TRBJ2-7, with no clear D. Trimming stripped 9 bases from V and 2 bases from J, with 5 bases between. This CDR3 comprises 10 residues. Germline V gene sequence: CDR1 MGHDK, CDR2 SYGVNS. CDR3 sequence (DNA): TGTGCCAGTACCGCCTACGAGCAGTACTTC. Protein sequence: CASTAYEQYF.

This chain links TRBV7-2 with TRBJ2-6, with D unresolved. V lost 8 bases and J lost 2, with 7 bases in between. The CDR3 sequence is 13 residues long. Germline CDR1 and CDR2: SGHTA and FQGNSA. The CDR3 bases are TGTGCCAGCGCGGCCGCTGGGGCCAACGTCCTGACTTTC. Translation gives CASAAAGANVLTF.

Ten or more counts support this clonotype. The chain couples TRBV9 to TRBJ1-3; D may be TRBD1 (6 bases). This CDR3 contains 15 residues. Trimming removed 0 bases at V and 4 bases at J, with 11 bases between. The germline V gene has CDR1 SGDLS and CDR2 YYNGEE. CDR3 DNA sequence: TGTGCCAGCAGCGTAGTATGGGGGCGCGGAAACACCATATATTTT. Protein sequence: CASSVVWGRGNTIYF.

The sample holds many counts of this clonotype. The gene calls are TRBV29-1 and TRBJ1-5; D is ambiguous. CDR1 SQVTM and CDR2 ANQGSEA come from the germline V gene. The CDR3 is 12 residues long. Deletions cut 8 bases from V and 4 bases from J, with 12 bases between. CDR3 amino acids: CSIVEENQPQHF. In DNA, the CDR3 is TGCAGCATCGTAGAGGAGAATCAGCCCCAGCATTTT.

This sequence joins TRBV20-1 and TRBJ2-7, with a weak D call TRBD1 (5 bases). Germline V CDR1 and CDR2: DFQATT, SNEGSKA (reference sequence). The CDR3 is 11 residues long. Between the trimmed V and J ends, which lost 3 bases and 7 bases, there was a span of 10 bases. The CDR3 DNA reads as TGCAGTGCTAGGGTGGACAATGAGCAGTACTTC. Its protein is CSARVDNEQYF.

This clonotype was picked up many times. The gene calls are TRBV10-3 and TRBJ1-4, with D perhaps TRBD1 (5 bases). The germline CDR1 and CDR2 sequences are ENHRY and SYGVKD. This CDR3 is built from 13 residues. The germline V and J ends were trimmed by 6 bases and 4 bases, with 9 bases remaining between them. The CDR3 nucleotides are TGTGCCATCAGCGATGACAGTAATGAAAAACTGTTTTTT. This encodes CAISDDSNEKLFF.

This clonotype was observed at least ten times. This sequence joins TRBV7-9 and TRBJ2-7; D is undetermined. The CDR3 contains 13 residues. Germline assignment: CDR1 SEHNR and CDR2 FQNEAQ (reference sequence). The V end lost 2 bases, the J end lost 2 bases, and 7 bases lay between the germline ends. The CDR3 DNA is TGTGCCAGCAGCTTACTGATCCCCTACGAGCAGTACTTC. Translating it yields CASSLLIPYEQYF.

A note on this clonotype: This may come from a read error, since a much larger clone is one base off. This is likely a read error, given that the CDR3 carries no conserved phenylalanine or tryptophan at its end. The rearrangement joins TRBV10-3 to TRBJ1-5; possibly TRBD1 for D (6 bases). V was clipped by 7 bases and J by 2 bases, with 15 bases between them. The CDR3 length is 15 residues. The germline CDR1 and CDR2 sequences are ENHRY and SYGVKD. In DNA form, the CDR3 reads TGTGCCATCAAACAGGGAGGCGATGGCAATCAGCCCCAGCATCTT. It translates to CAIKQGGDGNQPQHL.

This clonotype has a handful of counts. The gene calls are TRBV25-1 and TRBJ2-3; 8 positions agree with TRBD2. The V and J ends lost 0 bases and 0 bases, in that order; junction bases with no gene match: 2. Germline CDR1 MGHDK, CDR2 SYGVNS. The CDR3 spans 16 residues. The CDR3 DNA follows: TGTGCCAGCAGTGAATATGGCGGGAGGAGCACAGATACGCAGTATTTT. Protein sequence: CASSEYGGRSTDTQYF.

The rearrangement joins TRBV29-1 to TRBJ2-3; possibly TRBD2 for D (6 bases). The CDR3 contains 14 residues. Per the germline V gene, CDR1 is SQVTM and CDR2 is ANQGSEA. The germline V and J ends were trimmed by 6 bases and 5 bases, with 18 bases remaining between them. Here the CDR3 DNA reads TGCAGCGTCTGGGACTCGGGACGAGTAGATACGCAGTATTTT. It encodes CSVWDSGRVDTQYF.

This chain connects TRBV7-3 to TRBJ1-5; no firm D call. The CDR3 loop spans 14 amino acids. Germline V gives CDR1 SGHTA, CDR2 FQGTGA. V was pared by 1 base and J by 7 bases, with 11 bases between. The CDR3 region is CASSLKREDQPQHF. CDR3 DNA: TGTGCCAGCAGCTTAAAAAGAGAGGACCAGCCCCAGCATTTT.

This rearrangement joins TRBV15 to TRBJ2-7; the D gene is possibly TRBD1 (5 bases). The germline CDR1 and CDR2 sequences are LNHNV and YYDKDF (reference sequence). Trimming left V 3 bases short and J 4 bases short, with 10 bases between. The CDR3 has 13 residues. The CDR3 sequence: CATSSLSGYEQYF. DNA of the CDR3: TGTGCCACCAGCAGTCTCTCAGGGTACGAGCAGTACTTC.

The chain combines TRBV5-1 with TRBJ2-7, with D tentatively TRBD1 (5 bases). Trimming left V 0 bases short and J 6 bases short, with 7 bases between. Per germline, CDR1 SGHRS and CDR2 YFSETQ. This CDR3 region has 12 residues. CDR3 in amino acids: CASSLDRSEQYF. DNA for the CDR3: TGCGCCAGCAGCTTGGACAGGAGCGAGCAGTACTTC.

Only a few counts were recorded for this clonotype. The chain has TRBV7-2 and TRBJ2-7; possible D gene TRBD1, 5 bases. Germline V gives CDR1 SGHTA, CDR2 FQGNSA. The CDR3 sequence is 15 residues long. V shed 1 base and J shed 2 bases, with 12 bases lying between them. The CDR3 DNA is TGTGCCAGCAGCTTAGAAGGTGGCAGGGCCTACGAGCAGTACTTC. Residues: CASSLEGGRAYEQYF.

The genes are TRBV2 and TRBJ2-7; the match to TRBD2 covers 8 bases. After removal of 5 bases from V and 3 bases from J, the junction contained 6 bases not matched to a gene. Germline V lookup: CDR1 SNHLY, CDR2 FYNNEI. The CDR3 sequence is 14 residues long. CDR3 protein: CASSSSLAGYEQYF. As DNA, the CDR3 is TGTGCCAGCAGTTCCAGTCTAGCGGGCTACGAGCAGTACTTC.

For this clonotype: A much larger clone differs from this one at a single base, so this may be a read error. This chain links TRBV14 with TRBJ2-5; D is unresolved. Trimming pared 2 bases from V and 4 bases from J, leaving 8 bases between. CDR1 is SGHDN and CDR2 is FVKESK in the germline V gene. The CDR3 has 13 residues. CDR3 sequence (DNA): TGTGCCAGCAGCCAACTTTCGGGAGAGACCCAGTACTTC. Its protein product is CASSQLSGETQYF.

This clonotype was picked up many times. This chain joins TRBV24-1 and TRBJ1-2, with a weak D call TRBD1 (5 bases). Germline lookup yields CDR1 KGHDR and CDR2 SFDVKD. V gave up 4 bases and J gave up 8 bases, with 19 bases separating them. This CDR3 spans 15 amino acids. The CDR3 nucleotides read TGTGCCACCAGTGACCCTGTAGCAGGGTCGTACGGCTACACCTTC. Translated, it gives CATSDPVAGSYGYTF.

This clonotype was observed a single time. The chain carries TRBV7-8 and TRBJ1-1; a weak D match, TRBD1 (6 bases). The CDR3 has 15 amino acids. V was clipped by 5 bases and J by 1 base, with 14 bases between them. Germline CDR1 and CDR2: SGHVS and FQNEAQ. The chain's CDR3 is CASSQGDTQNTEAFF. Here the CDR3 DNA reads TGTGCCAGCAGCCAAGGGGACACCCAGAACACTGAAGCTTTCTTT.

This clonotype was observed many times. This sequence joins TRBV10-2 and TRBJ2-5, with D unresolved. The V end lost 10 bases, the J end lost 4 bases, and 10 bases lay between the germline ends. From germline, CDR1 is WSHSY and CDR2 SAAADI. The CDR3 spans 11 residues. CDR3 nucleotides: TGCGCCACATCCCCTTCAGAGACCCAGTACTTC. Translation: CATSPSETQYF.

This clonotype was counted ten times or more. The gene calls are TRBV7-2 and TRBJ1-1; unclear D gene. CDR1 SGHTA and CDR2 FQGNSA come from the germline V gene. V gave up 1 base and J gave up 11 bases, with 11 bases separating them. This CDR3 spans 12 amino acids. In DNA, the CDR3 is TGTGCCAGCAGCTTAGGCGGAATAAGTGCTTTCTTT. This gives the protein CASSLGGISAFF.

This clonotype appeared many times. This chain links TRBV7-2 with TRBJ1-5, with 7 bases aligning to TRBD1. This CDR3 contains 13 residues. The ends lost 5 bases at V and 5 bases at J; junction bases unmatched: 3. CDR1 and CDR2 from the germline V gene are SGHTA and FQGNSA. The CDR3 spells CASSKQGYQPQHF. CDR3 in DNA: TGTGCCAGCAGCAAACAGGGGTATCAGCCCCAGCATTTT. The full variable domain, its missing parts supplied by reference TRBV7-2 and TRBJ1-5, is GAGVSQSPSNKVTEKGKDVELRCDPISGHTALYWYRQSLGQGLEFLIYFQGNSAPDKSGLPSDRFSAERTGGSVSTLTIQRTQQEDSAVYLCASSKQGYQPQHFGDGTRLSIL.